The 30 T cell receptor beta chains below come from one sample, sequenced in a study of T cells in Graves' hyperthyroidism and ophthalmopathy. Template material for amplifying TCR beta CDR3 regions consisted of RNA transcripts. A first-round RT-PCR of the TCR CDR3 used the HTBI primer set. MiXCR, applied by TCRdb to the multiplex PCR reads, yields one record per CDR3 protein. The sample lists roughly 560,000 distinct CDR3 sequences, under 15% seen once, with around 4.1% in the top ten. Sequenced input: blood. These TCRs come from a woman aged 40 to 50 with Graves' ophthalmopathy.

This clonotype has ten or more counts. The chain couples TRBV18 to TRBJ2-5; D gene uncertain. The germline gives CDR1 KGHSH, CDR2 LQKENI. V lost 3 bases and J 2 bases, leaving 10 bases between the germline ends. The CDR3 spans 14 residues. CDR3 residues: CASSPSTEQETQYF. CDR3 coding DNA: TGTGCCAGCTCACCGTCAACGGAACAAGAGACCCAGTACTTC. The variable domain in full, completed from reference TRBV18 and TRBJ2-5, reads NAGVMQNPRHLVRRRGQEARLRCSPMKGHSHVYWYRQLPEEGLKFMVYLQKENIIDESGMPKERFSAEFPKEGPSILRIQQVVRGDSAAYFCASSPSTEQETQYFGPGTRLLVL.

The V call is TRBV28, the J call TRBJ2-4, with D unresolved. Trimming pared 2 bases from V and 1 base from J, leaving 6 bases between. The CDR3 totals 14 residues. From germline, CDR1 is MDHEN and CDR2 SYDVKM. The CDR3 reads CASSLQRAKNIQYF. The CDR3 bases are TGTGCCAGCAGTTTACAAAGGGCCAAAAACATTCAGTACTTC. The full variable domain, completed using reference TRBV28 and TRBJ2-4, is DVKVTQSSRYLVKRTGEKVFLECVQDMDHENMFWYRQDPGLGLRLIYFSYDVKMKEKGDIPEGYSVSREKKERFSLILESASTNQTSMYLCASSLQRAKNIQYFGAGTRLSVL.

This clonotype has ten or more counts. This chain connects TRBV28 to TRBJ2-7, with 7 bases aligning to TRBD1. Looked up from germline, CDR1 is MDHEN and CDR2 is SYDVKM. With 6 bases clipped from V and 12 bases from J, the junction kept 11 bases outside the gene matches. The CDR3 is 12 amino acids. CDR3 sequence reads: CASSILQGPPYF. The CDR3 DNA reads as TGTGCCAGCAGCATCCTACAGGGGCCGCCGTACTTC.

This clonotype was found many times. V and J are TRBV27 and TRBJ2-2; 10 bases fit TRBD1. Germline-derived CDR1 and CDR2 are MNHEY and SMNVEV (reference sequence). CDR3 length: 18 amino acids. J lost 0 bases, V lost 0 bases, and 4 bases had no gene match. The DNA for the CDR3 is TGTGCCAGCAGTTTATCTATTGGGACAGGGGCGAACACCGGGGAGCTGTTTTTT. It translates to CASSLSIGTGANTGELFF.

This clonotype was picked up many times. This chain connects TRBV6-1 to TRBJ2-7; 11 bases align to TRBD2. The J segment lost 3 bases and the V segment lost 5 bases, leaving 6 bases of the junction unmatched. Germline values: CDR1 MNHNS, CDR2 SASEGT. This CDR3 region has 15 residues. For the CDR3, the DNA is TGTGCCAGCAGTAAACTAGCGGGAGCCGTCTACGAGCAGTACTTC. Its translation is CASSKLAGAVYEQYF.

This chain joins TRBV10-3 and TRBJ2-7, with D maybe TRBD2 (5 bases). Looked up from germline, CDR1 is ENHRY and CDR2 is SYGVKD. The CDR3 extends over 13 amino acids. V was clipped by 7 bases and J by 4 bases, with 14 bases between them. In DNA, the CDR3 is TGTGCCATCAAGGGAGAGGGCGGGTACGAGCAGTACTTC. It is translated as CAIKGEGGYEQYF.

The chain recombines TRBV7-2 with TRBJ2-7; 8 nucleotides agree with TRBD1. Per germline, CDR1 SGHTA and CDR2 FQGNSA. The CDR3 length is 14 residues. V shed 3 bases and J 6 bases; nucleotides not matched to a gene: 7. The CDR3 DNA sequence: TGTGCCAGCAGCTTTTTTACAGGGGGTGGCGAGCAGTACTTC. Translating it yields CASSFFTGGGEQYF.

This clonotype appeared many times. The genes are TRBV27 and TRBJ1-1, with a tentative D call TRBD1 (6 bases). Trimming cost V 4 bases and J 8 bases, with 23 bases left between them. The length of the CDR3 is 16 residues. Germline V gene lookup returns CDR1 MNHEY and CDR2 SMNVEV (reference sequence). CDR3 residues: CASSSLWGAFRTEAFF. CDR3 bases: TGTGCCAGCAGTTCGCTTTGGGGGGCCTTCCGCACCGAAGCTTTCTTT.

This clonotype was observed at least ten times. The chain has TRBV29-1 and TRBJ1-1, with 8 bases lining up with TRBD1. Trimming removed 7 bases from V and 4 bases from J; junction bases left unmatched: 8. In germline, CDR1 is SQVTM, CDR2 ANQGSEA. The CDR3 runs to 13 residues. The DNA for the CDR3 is TGCAGCGGCAGGGGGCAGGGTGGCACTGAAGCTTTCTTT. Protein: CSGRGQGGTEAFF.

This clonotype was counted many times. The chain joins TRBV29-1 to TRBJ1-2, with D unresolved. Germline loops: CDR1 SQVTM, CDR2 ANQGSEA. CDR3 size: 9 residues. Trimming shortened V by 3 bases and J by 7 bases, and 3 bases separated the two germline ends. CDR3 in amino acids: CSVEAGYTF. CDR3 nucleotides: TGCAGCGTTGAGGCTGGCTACACCTTC. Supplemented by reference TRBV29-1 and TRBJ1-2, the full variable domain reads SAVISQKPSRDICQRGTSLTIQCQVDSQVTMMFWYRQQPGQSLTLIATANQGSEATYESGFVIDKFPISRPNLTFSTLTVSNMSPEDSSIYLCSVEAGYTFGSGTRLTVV.

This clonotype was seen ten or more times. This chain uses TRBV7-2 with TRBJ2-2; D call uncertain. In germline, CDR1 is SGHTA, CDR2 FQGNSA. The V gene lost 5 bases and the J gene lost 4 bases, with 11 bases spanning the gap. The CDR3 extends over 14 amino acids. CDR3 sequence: CASSLRLGTGELFF. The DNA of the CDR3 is TGTGCCAGCAGCCTGAGACTTGGCACCGGGGAGCTGTTTTTT.

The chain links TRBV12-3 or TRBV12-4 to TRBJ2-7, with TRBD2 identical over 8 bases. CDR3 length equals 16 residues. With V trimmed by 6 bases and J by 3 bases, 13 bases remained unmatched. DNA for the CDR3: TGTGCCAGCAGCCAAGTTCCGGGAGGGCCGGGCTACGAGCAGTACTTC. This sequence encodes CASSQVPGGPGYEQYF.

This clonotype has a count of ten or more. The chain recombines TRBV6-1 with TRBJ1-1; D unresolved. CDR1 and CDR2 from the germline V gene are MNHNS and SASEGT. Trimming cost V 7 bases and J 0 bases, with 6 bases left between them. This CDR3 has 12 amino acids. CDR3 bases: TGTGCCAGCAACCAAGTGAACACTGAAGCTTTCTTT. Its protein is CASNQVNTEAFF.

CDR3 sequence reads: CASSQDLNDAPNTGELFF. CDR3 nucleotide sequence: TGCGCCAGCAGCCAAGATCTTAACGACGCCCCGAACACCGGGGAGCTGTTTTTT. The rearrangement links TRBV4-1 to TRBJ2-2; no clear D. The CDR3 covers 18 residues. Trimming took 0 bases from V and 0 from J, leaving 14 bases between them. Germline V CDR1 and CDR2: MGHRA, YSYEKL.

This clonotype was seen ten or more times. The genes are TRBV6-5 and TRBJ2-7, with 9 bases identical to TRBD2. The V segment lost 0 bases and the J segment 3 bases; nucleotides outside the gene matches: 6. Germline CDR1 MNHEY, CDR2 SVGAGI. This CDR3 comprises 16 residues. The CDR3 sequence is CASSYSPVSGSYEQYF. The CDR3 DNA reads TGTGCCAGCAGTTACTCTCCGGTTAGCGGGAGCTACGAGCAGTACTTC.

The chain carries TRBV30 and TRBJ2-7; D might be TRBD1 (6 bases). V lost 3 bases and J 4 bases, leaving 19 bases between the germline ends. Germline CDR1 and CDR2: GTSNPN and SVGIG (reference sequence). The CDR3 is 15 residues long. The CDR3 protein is CAWRDRRGPPYEQYF. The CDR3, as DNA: TGTGCCTGGAGAGATCGCAGGGGCCCTCCATACGAGCAGTACTTC. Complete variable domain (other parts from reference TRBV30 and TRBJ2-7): SQTIHQWPATLVQPVGSPLSLECTVEGTSNPNLYWYRQAAGRGLQLLFYSVGIGQISSEVPQNLSASRPQDRQFILSSKKLLLSDSGFYLCAWRDRRGPPYEQYFGPGTRLTVT.

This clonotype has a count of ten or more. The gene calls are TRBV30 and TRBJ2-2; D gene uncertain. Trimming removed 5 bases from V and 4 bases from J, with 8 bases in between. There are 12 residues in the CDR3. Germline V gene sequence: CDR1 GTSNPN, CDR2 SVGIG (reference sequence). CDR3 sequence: CAWGGGTGELFF. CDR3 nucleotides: TGTGCCTGGGGCGGTGGCACCGGGGAGCTGTTTTTT.

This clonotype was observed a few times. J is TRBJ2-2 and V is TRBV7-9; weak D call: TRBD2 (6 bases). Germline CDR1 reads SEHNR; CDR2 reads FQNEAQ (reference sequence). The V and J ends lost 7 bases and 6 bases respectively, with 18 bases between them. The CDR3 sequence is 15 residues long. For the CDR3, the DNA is TGTGCCAGCAAGGGCCGGGACTTCCTTCCCGGGGAGCTGTTTTTT. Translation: CASKGRDFLPGELFF.

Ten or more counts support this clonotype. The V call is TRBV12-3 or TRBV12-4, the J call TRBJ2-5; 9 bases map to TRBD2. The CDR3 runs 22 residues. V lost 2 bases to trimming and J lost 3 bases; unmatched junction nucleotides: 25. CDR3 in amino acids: CASSLTRLAGPRGDFVEETQYF. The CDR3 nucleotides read TGTGCCAGCAGTTTAACTCGGCTAGCGGGACCCAGGGGGGACTTCGTAGAAGAGACCCAGTACTTC.

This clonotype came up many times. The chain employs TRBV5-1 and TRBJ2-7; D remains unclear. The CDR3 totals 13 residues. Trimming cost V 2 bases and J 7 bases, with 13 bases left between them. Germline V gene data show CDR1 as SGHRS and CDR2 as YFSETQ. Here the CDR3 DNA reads TGCGCCAGCAGCTTTACACCCGTCGGAGAGCAGTACTTC. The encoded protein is CASSFTPVGEQYF.

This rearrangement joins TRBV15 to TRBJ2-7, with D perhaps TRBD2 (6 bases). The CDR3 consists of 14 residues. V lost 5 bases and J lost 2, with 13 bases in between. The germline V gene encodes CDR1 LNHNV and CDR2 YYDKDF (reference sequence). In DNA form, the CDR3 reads TGTGCCACCAGCGACCTACTAGCTACCTACGAGCAGTACTTC. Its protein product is CATSDLLATYEQYF. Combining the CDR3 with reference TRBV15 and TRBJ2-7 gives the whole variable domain DAMVIQNPRYQVTQFGKPVTLSCSQTLNHNVMYWYQQKSSQAPKLLFHYYDKDFNNEADTPDNFQSRRPNTSFCFLDIRSPGLGDTAMYLCATSDLLATYEQYFGPGTRLTVT.

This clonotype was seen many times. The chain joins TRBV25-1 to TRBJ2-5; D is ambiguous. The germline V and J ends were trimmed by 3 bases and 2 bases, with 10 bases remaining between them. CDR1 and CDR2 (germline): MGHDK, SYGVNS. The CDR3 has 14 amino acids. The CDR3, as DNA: TGTGCCAGCAGTGACGAGGTTAGGCAAGAGACCCAGTACTTC. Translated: CASSDEVRQETQYF.

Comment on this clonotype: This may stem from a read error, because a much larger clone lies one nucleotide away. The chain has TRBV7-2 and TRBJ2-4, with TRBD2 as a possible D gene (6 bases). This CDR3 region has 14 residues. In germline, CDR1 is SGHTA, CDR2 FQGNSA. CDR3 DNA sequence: TGTGCCAGCAGGGCTAGCGCCCAGGAAAACATTCGGTACTTC. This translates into CASRASAQENIRYF.

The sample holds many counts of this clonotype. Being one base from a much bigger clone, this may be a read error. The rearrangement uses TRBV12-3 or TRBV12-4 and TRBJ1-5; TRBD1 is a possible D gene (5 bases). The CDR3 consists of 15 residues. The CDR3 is CASSPDQGVGQLQHF. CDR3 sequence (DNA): TGTGCCAGCAGTCCCGATCAGGGAGTGGGTCAGCTCCAGCATTTT.

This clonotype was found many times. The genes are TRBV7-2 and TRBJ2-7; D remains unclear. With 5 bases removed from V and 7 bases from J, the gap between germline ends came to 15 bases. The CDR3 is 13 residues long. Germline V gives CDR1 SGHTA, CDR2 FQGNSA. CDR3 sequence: CASSPPGAEEQYF. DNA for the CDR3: TGTGCCAGCAGCCCCCCCGGCGCGGAGGAGCAGTACTTC.

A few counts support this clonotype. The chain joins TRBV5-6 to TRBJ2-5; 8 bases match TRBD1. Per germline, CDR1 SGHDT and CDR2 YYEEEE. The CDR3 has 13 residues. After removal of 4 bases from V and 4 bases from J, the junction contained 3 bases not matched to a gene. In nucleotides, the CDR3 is TGTGCCAGCAGCCGACAGGGGATAGAGACCCAGTACTTC. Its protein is CASSRQGIETQYF.

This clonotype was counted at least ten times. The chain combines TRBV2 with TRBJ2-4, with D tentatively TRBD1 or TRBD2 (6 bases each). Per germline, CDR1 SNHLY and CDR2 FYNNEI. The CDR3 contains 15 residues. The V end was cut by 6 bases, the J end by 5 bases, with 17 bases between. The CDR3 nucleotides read TGTGCCAGCAGCCCGCAATATGGGGGGCAAAACATTCAGTACTTC. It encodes CASSPQYGGQNIQYF.

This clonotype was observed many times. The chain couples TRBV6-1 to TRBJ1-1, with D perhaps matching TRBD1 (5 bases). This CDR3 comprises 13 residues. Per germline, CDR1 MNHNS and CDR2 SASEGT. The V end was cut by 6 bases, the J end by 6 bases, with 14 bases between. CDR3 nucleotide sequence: TGTGCCAGCAGAGACGGGGGGGTGGCTGAAGCTTTCTTT. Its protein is CASRDGGVAEAFF.

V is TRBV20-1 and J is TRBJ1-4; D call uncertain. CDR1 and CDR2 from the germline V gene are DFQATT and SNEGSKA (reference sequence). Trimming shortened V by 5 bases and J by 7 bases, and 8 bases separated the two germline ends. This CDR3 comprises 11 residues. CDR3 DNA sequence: TGCAGTGCTCCCCGGCGTGAAAAACTGTTTTTT. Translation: CSAPRREKLFF.

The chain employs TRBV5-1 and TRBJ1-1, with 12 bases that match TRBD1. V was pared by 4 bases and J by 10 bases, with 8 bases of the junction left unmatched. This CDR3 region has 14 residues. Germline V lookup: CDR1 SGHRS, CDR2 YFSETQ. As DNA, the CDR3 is TGCGCCAGCAGCCCGGGACAGGGGGCGTTGGGAGCTTTCTTT. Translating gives CASSPGQGALGAFF.